These T cell receptor beta chains were read from a single sample in a study of spatial heterogeneity in lung cancer. TCRdb used MiXCR to reprocess the 5' RACE reads, holding one entry per CDR3 protein. The table lists about 24,000 distinct CDR3 sequences, about 3.3% of them singletons. The sequencing here drew on PBMCs, taken at surgery. The source is a female donor with early-stage non-small cell lung cancer. The CDR3 runs from the conserved cysteine through the conserved F or W. The D gene is left open where the match is weak. Clone size, where shown, is once, few, many, or a class for clones that have expanded.

TRBD2	TRBV6-2/TRBV6-3	TRBJ2-1	many	CASSYKLAGEIDEQFF	TGTGCCAGCAGTTACAAGCTAGCGGGGGAGATCGATGAGCAGTTCTTC
TRBD2	TRBV12-3/TRBV12-4	TRBJ2-5	many	CASSLLAGEETQYF	TGTGCCAGCAGCCTGCTAGCGGGAGAAGAGACCCAGTACTTC
TRBD1	TRBV29-1	TRBJ2-2	many	CSVQGAGELFF	TGCAGCGTACAGGGGGCCGGGGAGCTGTTTTTT
.	TRBV27	TRBJ1-6	many	CASRASGHSPLHF	TGTGCCAGCAGGGCATCGGGGCATTCACCCCTCCACTTT
.	TRBV4-1	TRBJ2-7	many	CASSQNPSYEQYF	TGCGCCAGCAGCCAAAACCCGAGCTACGAGCAGTACTTC
.	TRBV6-1	TRBJ2-6	.	CASSQGSAGANALTF	TGTGCCAGCAGTCAGGGATCGGCTGGGGCCAACGCCCTGACTTTC
TRBD2	TRBV3-1	TRBJ2-7	many	CASSQAGAGGSYEQYF	TGTGCCAGCAGCCAAGCGGGCGCGGGAGGCTCCTACGAGCAGTACTTC
.	TRBV29-1	TRBJ1-6	many	CSGLRDSPLHF	TGCAGCGGCCTCAGGGACTCACCCCTCCACTTT
TRBD1	TRBV5-1	TRBJ1-2	many	CASSPRRQGNYGYTF	TGCGCCAGCAGCCCCCGCCGACAGGGGAACTATGGCTACACCTTC
.	TRBV28	TRBJ2-3	large	CASTIGASFTDTQYF	TGTGCCAGCACCATTGGGGCCTCCTTCACAGATACGCAGTATTTT
.	TRBV7-2	TRBJ2-3	many	CASNVIFGDTQYF	TGTGCCAGCAACGTCATTTTCGGGGATACGCAGTATTTT
TRBD1	TRBV12-3/TRBV12-4	TRBJ2-7	many	CASSRRDRTYEQYF	TGTGCCAGCAGTCGCCGGGACAGAACCTACGAGCAGTACTTC
.	TRBV10-3	TRBJ2-2	many	CAISFSDKNTGELFF	TGTGCCATCAGCTTTTCCGACAAGAACACCGGGGAGCTGTTTTTT
.	TRBV7-8	TRBJ2-2	few	CASSLSRNTGELFF	TGTGCCAGCAGCTTAAGTAGGAACACCGGGGAGCTGTTTTTT
TRBD2	TRBV4-1	TRBJ2-7	many	CASSQQGLSGGDSYEQYF	TGCGCCAGCAGCCAACAAGGACTAAGCGGGGGCGATTCCTACGAGCAGTACTTC